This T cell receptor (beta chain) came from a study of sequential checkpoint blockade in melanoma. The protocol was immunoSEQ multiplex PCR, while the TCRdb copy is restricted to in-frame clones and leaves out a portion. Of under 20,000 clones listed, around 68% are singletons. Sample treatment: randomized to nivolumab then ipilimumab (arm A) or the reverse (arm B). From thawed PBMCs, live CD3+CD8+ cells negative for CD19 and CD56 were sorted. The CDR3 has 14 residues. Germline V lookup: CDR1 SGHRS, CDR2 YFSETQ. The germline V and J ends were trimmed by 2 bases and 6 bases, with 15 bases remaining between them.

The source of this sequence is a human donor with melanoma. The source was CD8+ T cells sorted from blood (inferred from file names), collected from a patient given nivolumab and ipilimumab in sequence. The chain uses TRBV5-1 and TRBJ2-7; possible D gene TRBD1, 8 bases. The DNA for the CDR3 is TGCGCCAGCAGCTTAAACAGGGGGGAGGGCGAGCAGTACTTC. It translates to CASSLNRGEGEQYF.